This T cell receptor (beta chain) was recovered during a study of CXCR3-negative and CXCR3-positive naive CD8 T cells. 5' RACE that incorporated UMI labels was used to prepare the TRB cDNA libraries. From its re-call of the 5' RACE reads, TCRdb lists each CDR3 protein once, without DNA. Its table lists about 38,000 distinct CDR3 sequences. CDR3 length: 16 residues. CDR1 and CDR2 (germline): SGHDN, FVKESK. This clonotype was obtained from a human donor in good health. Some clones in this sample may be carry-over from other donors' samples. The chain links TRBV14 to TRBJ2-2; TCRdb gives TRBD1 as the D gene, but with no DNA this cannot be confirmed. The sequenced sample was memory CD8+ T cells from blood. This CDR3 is CASSQDQDRYTGELFF.